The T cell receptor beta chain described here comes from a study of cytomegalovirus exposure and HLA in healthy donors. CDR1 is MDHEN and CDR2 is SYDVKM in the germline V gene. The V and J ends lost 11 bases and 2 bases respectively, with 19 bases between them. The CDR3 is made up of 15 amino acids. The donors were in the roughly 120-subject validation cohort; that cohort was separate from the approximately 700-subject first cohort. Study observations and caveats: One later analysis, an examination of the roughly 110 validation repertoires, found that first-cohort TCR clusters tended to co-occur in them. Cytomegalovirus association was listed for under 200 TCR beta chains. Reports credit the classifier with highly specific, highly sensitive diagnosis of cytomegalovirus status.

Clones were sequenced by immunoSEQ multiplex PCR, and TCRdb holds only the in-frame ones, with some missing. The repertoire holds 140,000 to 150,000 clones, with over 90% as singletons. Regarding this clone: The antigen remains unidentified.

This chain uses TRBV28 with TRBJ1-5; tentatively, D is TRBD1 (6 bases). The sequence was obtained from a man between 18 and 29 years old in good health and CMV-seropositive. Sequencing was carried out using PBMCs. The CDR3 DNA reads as TGTGCCCTACAGAGGGGGGGATGGCGCAATCAGCCCCAGCATTTT. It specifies CALQRGGWRNQPQHF.